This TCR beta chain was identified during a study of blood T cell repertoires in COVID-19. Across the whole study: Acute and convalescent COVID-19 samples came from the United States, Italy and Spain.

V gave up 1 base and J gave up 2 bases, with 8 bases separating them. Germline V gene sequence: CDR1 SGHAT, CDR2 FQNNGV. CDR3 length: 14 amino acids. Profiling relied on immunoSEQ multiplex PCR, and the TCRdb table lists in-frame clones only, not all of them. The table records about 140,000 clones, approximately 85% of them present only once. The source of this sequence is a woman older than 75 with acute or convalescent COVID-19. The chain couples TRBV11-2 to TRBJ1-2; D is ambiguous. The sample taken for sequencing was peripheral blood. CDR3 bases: TGTGCCAGCAGCTTAGTGGCCCGAAACTATGGCTACACCTTC. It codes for CASSLVARNYGYTF.